This T cell receptor beta chain was recovered during a study of cytomegalovirus exposure and HLA in healthy donors. General observations from the study: Through in vitro validation, three CMV-associated chains were shown to be specific for CMV antigens.

The V and J ends lost 3 bases and 4 bases respectively, with 7 bases between them. Germline V gene lookup returns CDR1 WNHNN and CDR2 SYGVQD (reference sequence). The CDR3 consists of 13 residues. These donors were members of the roughly 120-subject validation cohort, a group separate from the approximately 620-subject first cohort. Regarding this clone: Its antigen is unidentified.

Only in-frame clones appear in the TCRdb table, and some are missing; sequencing was by immunoSEQ multiplex PCR. The sample has some 130,000 clones; 85% to 95% are singletons. This TCR was recovered from a young man in good health and CMV-seropositive. The sequencing sample was made of PBMCs. The chain uses TRBV10-1 and TRBJ1-5, with D uncertain. Here the CDR3 reads CASSEYGNQPQHF. CDR3 coding DNA: TGCGCCAGCAGTGAATACGGGAATCAGCCCCAGCATTTT.